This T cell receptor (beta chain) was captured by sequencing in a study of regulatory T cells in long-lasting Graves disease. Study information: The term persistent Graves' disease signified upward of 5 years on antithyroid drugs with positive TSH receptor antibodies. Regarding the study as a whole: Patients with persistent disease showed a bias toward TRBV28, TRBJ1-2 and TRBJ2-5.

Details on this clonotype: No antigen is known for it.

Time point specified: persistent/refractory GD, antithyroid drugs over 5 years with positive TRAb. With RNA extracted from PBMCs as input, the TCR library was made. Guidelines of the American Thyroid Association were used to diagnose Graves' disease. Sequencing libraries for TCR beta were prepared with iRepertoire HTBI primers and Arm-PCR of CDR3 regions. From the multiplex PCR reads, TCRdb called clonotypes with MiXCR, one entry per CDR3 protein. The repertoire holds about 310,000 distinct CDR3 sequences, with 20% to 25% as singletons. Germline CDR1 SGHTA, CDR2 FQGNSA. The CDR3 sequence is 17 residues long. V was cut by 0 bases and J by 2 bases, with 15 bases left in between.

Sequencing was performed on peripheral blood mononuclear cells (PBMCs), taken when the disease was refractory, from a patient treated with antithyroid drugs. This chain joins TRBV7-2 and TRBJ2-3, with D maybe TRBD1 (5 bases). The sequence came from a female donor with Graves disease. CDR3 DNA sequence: TGTGCCAGCAGCTTAGCATTAGGGGTAGATGCCACAGATACGCAGTATTTT. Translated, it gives CASSLALGVDATDTQYF. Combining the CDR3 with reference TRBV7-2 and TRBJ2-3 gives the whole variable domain GAGVSQSPSNKVTEKGKDVELRCDPISGHTALYWYRQSLGQGLEFLIYFQGNSAPDKSGLPSDRFSAERTGGSVSTLTIQRTQQEDSAVYLCASSLALGVDATDTQYFGPGTRLTVL.